These 29 T cell receptor beta chains share one sample of origin, sequenced in a study of T cell responses to AZD1222 COVID-19 vaccine. Here immunoSEQ multiplex PCR was the method, and the copy in TCRdb shows in-frame clones only, minus some. Altogether about 180,000 clones are present, around 88% being singletons, with the ten largest covering 11%. This sample comprised peripheral blood, obtained 28 days after the second AZD1222 dose. All receptors come from an adult who received the AZD1222 COVID-19 vaccine.

The V and J genes are TRBV7-6 and TRBJ2-7, with D perhaps TRBD2 (7 bases). This CDR3 has 15 residues. Trimming removed 3 bases at V and 2 bases at J, with 14 bases between. CDR1 and CDR2 (germline): SGHVS, FNYEAQ. The CDR3 loop reads CASSLGAGDPYEQYF. DNA of the CDR3: TGTGCCAGCAGCTTGGGGGCGGGGGACCCCTACGAGCAGTACTTC.

V gene TRBV12-3 or TRBV12-4 combines with J gene TRBJ1-2, with 8 bases identical to TRBD1. After removal of 5 bases from V and 7 bases from J, the junction contained 6 bases not matched to a gene. This CDR3 is 13 amino acids long. DNA for the CDR3: TGTGCCAGCAGTCTTAGGACAGGGTTTGGCTACACCTTC. This translates into CASSLRTGFGYTF.

The V and J genes are TRBV11-1 and TRBJ2-5; 9 nucleotides agree with TRBD1. Trimming at V came to 4 bases and at J to 2 bases, leaving 8 bases not matched to a gene. The CDR3 loop spans 16 amino acids. Germline CDR1 SGHAT, CDR2 FQDESV (reference sequence). The CDR3 bases are TGTGCCAGCAGCTGGGGGACAGGGTTGGTTCAAGAGACCCAGTACTTC. Protein sequence: CASSWGTGLVQETQYF. The variable domain in full, completed from reference TRBV11-1 and TRBJ2-5, reads EAEVAQSPRYKITEKSQAVAFWCDPISGHATLYWYRQILGQGPELLVQFQDESVVDDSQLPKDRFSAERLKGVDSTLKIQPAELGDSAMYLCASSWGTGLVQETQYFGPGTRLLVL.

The chain carries TRBV2 and TRBJ1-6; 7 nucleotides line up with TRBD1. V trimming: 4 bases; J trimming: 6 bases; junction bases outside the gene matches: 9. The CDR3 totals 16 residues. The germline V gene encodes CDR1 SNHLY and CDR2 FYNNEI. The chain's CDR3 is CASSGPGTDVNSPLHF. CDR3 DNA sequence: TGTGCCAGCAGTGGCCCTGGGACAGACGTTAATTCACCCCTCCACTTT.

V usage is TRBV5-1 and J usage is TRBJ1-1, with 7 bases identical to TRBD1. The V gene's germline CDR1 is SGHRS and CDR2 YFSETQ. The CDR3 covers 16 residues. The V segment lost 0 bases and the J segment 4 bases; nucleotides outside the gene matches: 9. The CDR3 DNA reads TGCGCCAGCAGCTTGGTTACAGGGGCCGGAGCCACTGAAGCTTTCTTT. Translating gives CASSLVTGAGATEAFF.

In this sample, this clone turned up once. The chain combines TRBV11-2 with TRBJ2-7; D is uncertain. The CDR3 sequence is 17 residues long. V was pared by 1 base and J by 2 bases, with 18 bases between. Germline V lookup: CDR1 SGHAT, CDR2 FQNNGV. The CDR3 spells CASSLGWASGQAYEQYF. CDR3 sequence (DNA): TGTGCCAGCAGCTTAGGGTGGGCTTCTGGGCAGGCCTACGAGCAGTACTTC.

The table lists this clone with a count of one. This chain links TRBV7-9 with TRBJ2-3; D uncertain. V gave up 2 bases and J gave up 3 bases, with 9 bases separating them. There are 14 residues in the CDR3. The V gene's germline CDR1 is SEHNR and CDR2 FQNEAQ (reference sequence). CDR3 loop: CASSLLGSTDTQYF. As DNA, the CDR3 is TGTGCCAGCAGCTTACTGGGTTCGACAGATACGCAGTATTTT.

The genes are TRBV3-1 (or the pseudogene TRBV3-2) and TRBJ2-7; 7 bases align to TRBD2. Trimming removed 2 bases from V and 6 bases from J; junction bases left unmatched: 7. This CDR3 spans 14 amino acids. Germline loops: CDR1 LGHDT, CDR2 YNNKEL (reference sequence). The CDR3 coding sequence is TGTGCCAGCAGCCAAACAACGGGGGGAAGCGAGCAGTACTTC. Translated: CASSQTTGGSEQYF.

V and J are TRBV11-2 and TRBJ2-1; 7 positions agree with TRBD2. CDR3 length: 15 residues. Unmatched junction bases numbered 7, after V lost 1 base and J lost 7 bases. The germline V gene has CDR1 SGHAT and CDR2 FQNNGV. CDR3 coding DNA: TGTGCCAGCAGCTTAGGGGCGGGGGTAAAGAATGAGCAGTTCTTC. This sequence encodes CASSLGAGVKNEQFF.

This clone has at least ten counts. V gene TRBV7-3 combines with J gene TRBJ1-5, with a possible D match to TRBD1 (6 bases). The CDR3 covers 13 residues. V was shortened by 1 base and J by 9 bases, with 10 bases between the two germline ends. Germline V gene data show CDR1 as SGHTA and CDR2 as FQGTGA. CDR3 nucleotides: TGTGCCAGCAGCTTAAATCCGACAGGGCCCCAGCATTTT. The encoded protein is CASSLNPTGPQHF.

This chain links TRBV5-1 with TRBJ2-2, with TRBD1 matching over 8 bases. Losses at the gene ends were 0 bases for V and 1 base for J; bases not matched to a gene: 2. The germline V gene has CDR1 SGHRS and CDR2 YFSETQ. This CDR3 contains 16 residues. CDR3 sequence: CASSLVTGGNTGELFF. As DNA, the CDR3 is TGCGCCAGCAGCTTGGTCACAGGGGGGAACACCGGGGAGCTGTTTTTT.

This chain joins TRBV30 and TRBJ2-3; 7 nucleotides align to TRBD2. This CDR3 comprises 15 residues. The ends lost 0 bases at V and 1 base at J; junction bases unmatched: 4. Germline V gives CDR1 GTSNPN, CDR2 SVGIG (reference sequence). DNA of the CDR3: TGTGCCTGGAGTGTACATACTAGCGGCACAGATACGCAGTATTTT. Translating gives CAWSVHTSGTDTQYF.

The V gene is TRBV10-1, the J gene TRBJ1-4, with D tentatively TRBD1 (5 bases). The CDR3 runs 17 residues. With 0 bases removed from V and 7 bases from J, the gap between germline ends came to 18 bases. Germline-derived CDR1 and CDR2 are WNHNN and SYGVQD (reference sequence). The DNA for the CDR3 is TGCGCCAGCAGTGAGTCGGGGGAAGGGGTTCGGATTGAAAAACTGTTTTTT. Translating it yields CASSESGEGVRIEKLFF.

The count of this clone is one. V is TRBV19 and J is TRBJ1-5; 8 bases map to TRBD1. This CDR3 is built from 19 residues. Trimming took 4 bases from V and 2 from J; bases not matched to a gene: 16. Germline CDR1 LNHDA, CDR2 SQIVND (reference sequence). CDR3 DNA: TGTGCCAGTAGTAGGAGGGGGGACAGGCCTATTTTGGGCAATCAGCCCCAGCATTTT. It codes for CASSRRGDRPILGNQPQHF.

The chain combines TRBV7-2 with TRBJ2-3, with TRBD2 matching over 8 bases. The junction had 11 bases not matched to a gene; V was cut back by 1 base and J by 5 bases. This CDR3 region has 17 residues. From germline, CDR1 is SGHTA and CDR2 FQGNSA. The CDR3 sequence: CASSLGRGGRFGDTQYF. The CDR3 DNA sequence: TGTGCCAGCAGCTTAGGCCGCGGGGGGCGCTTTGGAGATACGCAGTATTTT.

The chain is built from TRBV19 and TRBJ2-5; 8 nucleotides line up with TRBD1. Germline CDR1 and CDR2: LNHDA and SQIVND (reference sequence). J gave up 5 bases and V 3 bases, and 8 bases lay outside the gene matches. This CDR3 spans 15 amino acids. This CDR3 is CASSIRGPTHETQYF. In nucleotides, the CDR3 is TGTGCCAGTAGTATCAGGGGGCCCACCCACGAGACCCAGTACTTC. Full variable domain (missing parts from reference TRBV19 and TRBJ2-5): DGGITQSPKYLFRKEGQNVTLSCEQNLNHDAMYWYRQDPGQGLRLIYYSQIVNDFQKGDIAEGYSVSREKKESFPLTVTSAQKNPTAFYLCASSIRGPTHETQYFGPGTRLLVL.

J is TRBJ2-3 and V is TRBV15; D is perhaps TRBD2 (5 bases). The ends were cut back, 4 bases at V and 0 bases at J, with 14 bases in the middle. The CDR3 covers 16 residues. The germline CDR1 and CDR2 sequences are LNHNV and YYDKDF (reference sequence). This CDR3 reads CATSTRPRGSTDTQYF. In DNA form, the CDR3 reads TGTGCCACCAGCACCCGTCCTCGGGGAAGCACAGATACGCAGTATTTT.

The V and J genes are TRBV7-2 and TRBJ1-4, with TRBD1 matching over 9 bases. CDR3 length: 14 residues. Germline loops: CDR1 SGHTA, CDR2 FQGNSA. Unmatched junction bases numbered 6, after V lost 3 bases and J lost 10 bases. CDR3 sequence (DNA): TGTGCCAGCAGCTTTGATGGACAGGGGAGAAAACTGTTTTTT. Encoded protein: CASSFDGQGRKLFF.

The chain combines TRBV2 with TRBJ1-1, with a weak D call TRBD1 (5 bases). This CDR3 comprises 15 residues. In germline, CDR1 is SNHLY, CDR2 FYNNEI. V was clipped by 6 bases and J by 2 bases, with 16 bases between them. The CDR3 nucleotides are TGTGCCAGCAGAACCGGGGGAACGCTAAACACTGAAGCTTTCTTT. Its translation is CASRTGGTLNTEAFF.

This sequence joins TRBV29-1 and TRBJ2-7; tentatively, D is TRBD2 (5 bases). The V end was cut by 4 bases, the J end by 7 bases, with 14 bases between. This CDR3 is 12 amino acids long. Germline lookup yields CDR1 SQVTM and CDR2 ANQGSEA. This CDR3 is CSVGAGSGEQYF. The CDR3 DNA reads as TGCAGCGTTGGGGCAGGCTCGGGGGAGCAGTACTTC.

A single count supports this clone. The chain carries TRBV13 and TRBJ2-7, with TRBD1 matching 9 bases. The CDR3 contains 14 residues. Germline V gives CDR1 PRHDT, CDR2 FYEKMQ (reference sequence). Trimming at V came to 4 bases and at J to 1 base, leaving 2 bases not matched to a gene. As DNA, the CDR3 is TGTGCCAGCAGCTCCGGGACAGGGTCCTACGAGCAGTACTTC. This gives the protein CASSSGTGSYEQYF.

The table lists this clone with a few counts. The chain recombines TRBV30 with TRBJ2-3; TRBD2 agrees at 8 bases. V was clipped by 1 base and J by 6 bases; unmatched bases: 3. Germline V gene lookup returns CDR1 GTSNPN and CDR2 SVGIG (reference sequence). This CDR3 contains 13 residues. CDR3: CAWSAGGPDTQYF. The CDR3 bases are TGTGCCTGGAGTGCGGGGGGGCCCGATACGCAGTATTTT.

This clone was recorded once. The chain combines TRBV6-5 with TRBJ2-5, with no clear D. V dropped 0 bases and J dropped 5 bases, with 10 bases sitting between them. The CDR3 consists of 14 residues. Germline V CDR1 and CDR2: MNHEY, SVGAGI. CDR3 in amino acids: CASSYSGAPETQYF. In nucleotides, the CDR3 is TGTGCCAGCAGTTACTCGGGCGCGCCTGAGACCCAGTACTTC.

This clone was seen a few times. This sequence joins TRBV30 and TRBJ2-2; D remains ambiguous. The CDR3 sequence is 12 residues long. CDR1 is GTSNPN and CDR2 is SVGIG in the germline V gene (reference sequence). Deletions cut 8 bases from V and 1 base from J, with 8 bases between. The CDR3 loop is CARDQNTGELFF. The CDR3 DNA sequence: TGTGCCCGTGACCAGAACACCGGGGAGCTGTTTTTT.

The chain employs TRBV10-2 and TRBJ1-2; 9 bases line up with TRBD1. Looked up from germline, CDR1 is WSHSY and CDR2 is SAAADI. The CDR3 length is 13 residues. Losses at the gene ends were 2 bases for V and 8 bases for J; bases not matched to a gene: 3. The CDR3 is CASSERTGEGYTF. CDR3 sequence (DNA): TGCGCCAGCAGTGAGAGGACAGGGGAAGGCTACACCTTC.

The chain carries TRBV18 and TRBJ1-4, with 7 bases aligning to TRBD1. The CDR3 length is 18 residues. Germline V gives CDR1 KGHSH, CDR2 LQKENI. The J segment lost 0 bases and the V segment lost 6 bases, leaving 13 bases of the junction unmatched. The CDR3 region is CASSPIWTGQTTNEKLFF. The DNA of the CDR3 is TGTGCCAGCTCCCCGATTTGGACAGGTCAGACAACTAATGAAAAACTGTTTTTT.

The rearrangement joins TRBV6-5 to TRBJ1-2; TRBD1 aligns across 8 bases. This CDR3 is 13 amino acids long. Trimming took 4 bases from V and 7 from J; bases not matched to a gene: 5. CDR1 is MNHEY and CDR2 is SVGAGI in the germline V gene. The CDR3 DNA follows: TGTGCCAGCAGTTTTGGGACAGGTTCTGGCTACACCTTC. Amino acids: CASSFGTGSGYTF.

This clone turned up a few times. V is TRBV3-1 (or the pseudogene TRBV3-2) and J is TRBJ1-1; no definite D call. Germline V gene lookup returns CDR1 LGHDT and CDR2 YNNKEL (reference sequence). The germline V and J ends were trimmed by 6 bases and 1 base, with 12 bases remaining between them. The CDR3 has 14 residues. The CDR3 here is CASSPRGENTEAFF. The CDR3 nucleotides read TGTGCCAGCAGTCCGCGGGGTGAGAACACTGAAGCTTTCTTT.

The V call is TRBV10-3, the J call TRBJ1-2, with D tentatively TRBD1 (6 bases). The CDR3 is 12 residues long. Deletions cut 9 bases from V and 6 bases from J, with 14 bases between. The germline V gene has CDR1 ENHRY and CDR2 SYGVKD. This CDR3 reads CAMGTGIDGYTF. The CDR3 region has the DNA TGTGCCATGGGAACAGGGATCGATGGCTACACCTTC.